Listed here are 11 T cell receptor beta chains from one sample, sequenced in a study of vaccination and CD4 T cells after COVID-19. Treatment meaning: 10-day PBMC culture with coronavirus spike peptide pools or control peptides (ViraFEST assay). Cultured CD4+ T cell DNA was sequenced using the Oncomine TCR Beta short-read assay. TCRdb itself ran the PCR reads through MiXCR, one entry per CDR3 protein. The repertoire includes 20,000 to 30,000 distinct CDR3 sequences, 43% of them detected once, and just over 7% sits in the top ten. Antigens for these TCRs are unknown. Sequenced: CD4+ T cells from blood, cultured in vitro. These receptor sequences come from a human donor who had recovered from COVID-19.

In this sample, this clonotype turned up a few times. V gene TRBV6-1 combines with J gene TRBJ1-1, with D uncertain. In germline, CDR1 is MNHNS, CDR2 SASEGT. The CDR3 sequence is 12 residues long. Trimming shortened V by 7 bases and J by 6 bases, and 12 bases separated the two germline ends. The DNA of the CDR3 is TGTGCCAGCACTCGGGTGTTGGCTGAAGCTTTCTTT. It translates to CASTRVLAEAFF.

The chain employs TRBV2 and TRBJ2-2; maybe TRBD2 (6 bases). Per germline, CDR1 SNHLY and CDR2 FYNNEI. Trimming removed 7 bases from V and 2 bases from J, with 11 bases in between. This CDR3 is 14 amino acids long. CDR3 DNA: TGTGCCAGCATCGGCGGGGAAAACACCGGGGAGCTGTTTTTT. Translated: CASIGGENTGELFF.

This chain links TRBV2 with TRBJ1-5; possible D gene TRBD1, 5 bases. The V end lost 6 bases, the J end lost 8 bases, and 17 bases lay between the germline ends. The CDR3 has 14 residues. Germline CDR1 and CDR2: SNHLY and FYNNEI. CDR3 region: CASRGWTPREPQHF. The CDR3 nucleotides read TGTGCCAGCAGGGGATGGACACCGAGGGAGCCCCAGCATTTT.

V and J are TRBV7-2 and TRBJ1-1, with D possibly being TRBD1 (5 bases). CDR1 is SGHTA and CDR2 is FQGNSA in the germline V gene. This CDR3 comprises 14 residues. V was cut by 0 bases and J by 1 base, with 6 bases left in between. The CDR3 spells CASSLAGTNTEAFF. CDR3 DNA: TGTGCCAGCAGCTTAGCAGGGACGAACACTGAAGCTTTCTTT.

V gene TRBV6-5 combines with J gene TRBJ2-3; 9 positions agree with TRBD2. The V segment lost 3 bases and the J segment 1 base; nucleotides outside the gene matches: 11. CDR3 length: 18 amino acids. CDR1 is MNHEY, CDR2 SVGAGI, per germline. DNA of the CDR3: TGTGCCAGCAGTTATCGCCTCCCGTCTAGCGGGGGCACAGATACGCAGTATTTT. It is translated as CASSYRLPSSGGTDTQYF.

The chain links TRBV7-9 to TRBJ2-5; D remains unclear. CDR3 length: 14 amino acids. Germline CDR1 reads SEHNR; CDR2 reads FQNEAQ (reference sequence). V shed 1 base and J shed 7 bases, with 13 bases lying between them. This CDR3 is CASSLEVTAGTQYF. As DNA, the CDR3 is TGTGCCAGCAGCTTAGAAGTTACCGCCGGGACCCAGTACTTC.

The chain is built from TRBV28 and TRBJ1-1, with D perhaps matching TRBD1 (5 bases). With 6 bases removed from V and 5 bases from J, the gap between germline ends came to 19 bases. The V gene's germline CDR1 is MDHEN and CDR2 SYDVKM. The CDR3 is made up of 15 amino acids. The CDR3, as DNA: TGTGCCAGCAGCCCAGTCCCGCCCCAGGGAACTGAAGCTTTCTTT. As protein: CASSPVPPQGTEAFF.

The table lists this clonotype with a few counts. This rearrangement joins TRBV27 to TRBJ1-6; 7 positions match TRBD1. The CDR3 is 15 residues long. CDR1 is MNHEY and CDR2 is SMNVEV in the germline V gene (reference sequence). With V trimmed by 5 bases and J by 4 bases, 5 bases remained unmatched. The CDR3 here is CASSPTGLYNSPLHF. For the CDR3, the DNA is TGTGCCAGCAGTCCGACAGGGCTATATAATTCACCCCTCCACTTT.

The chain is built from TRBV28 and TRBJ1-4; 8 nucleotides agree with TRBD1. The junction had 6 bases not matched to a gene; V was cut back by 3 bases and J by 6 bases. Per germline, CDR1 MDHEN and CDR2 SYDVKM. This CDR3 has 15 residues. The CDR3: CASSFLSGGHEKLFF. CDR3 nucleotide sequence: TGTGCCAGCAGTTTTTTATCAGGGGGCCATGAAAAACTGTTTTTT.

The chain links TRBV10-1 to TRBJ2-3; 8 bases are shared with TRBD2. CDR3 length: 15 amino acids. CDR1 is WNHNN and CDR2 is SYGVQD in the germline V gene (reference sequence). Trimming removed 3 bases from V and 4 bases from J; junction bases left unmatched: 6. Here the CDR3 reads CASSDPGLAADTQYF. In DNA form, the CDR3 reads TGCGCCAGCAGTGACCCCGGACTAGCCGCAGATACGCAGTATTTT.

This clonotype was observed a handful of times. The chain couples TRBV25-1 to TRBJ1-5; D unclear. V lost 2 bases, J lost 4 bases, and 9 bases lay in between. The CDR3 consists of 14 residues. Per germline, CDR1 MGHDK and CDR2 SYGVNS. The CDR3 loop reads CASSESAFNQPQHF. Written as DNA, the CDR3 is TGTGCCAGCAGTGAAAGTGCTTTTAATCAGCCCCAGCATTTT. The full variable domain, in which reference TRBV25-1 and TRBJ1-5 provide the parts outside the CDR3, is EADIYQTPRYLVIGTGKKITLECSQTMGHDKMYWYQQDPGMELHLIHYSYGVNSTEKGDLSSESTVSRIRTEHFPLTLESARPSHTSQYLCASSESAFNQPQHFGDGTRLSIL.